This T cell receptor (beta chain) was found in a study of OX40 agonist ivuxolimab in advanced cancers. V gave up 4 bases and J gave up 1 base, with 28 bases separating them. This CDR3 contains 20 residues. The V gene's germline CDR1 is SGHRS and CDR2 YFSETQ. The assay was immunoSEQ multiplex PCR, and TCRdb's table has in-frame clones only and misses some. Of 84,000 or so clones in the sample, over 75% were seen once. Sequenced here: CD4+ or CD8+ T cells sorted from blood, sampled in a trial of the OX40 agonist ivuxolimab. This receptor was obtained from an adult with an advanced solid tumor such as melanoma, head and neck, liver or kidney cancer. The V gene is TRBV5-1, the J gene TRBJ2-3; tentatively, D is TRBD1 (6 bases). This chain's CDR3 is CASSLGASGVSYSGTDTQYF. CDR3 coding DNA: TGCGCCAGCAGCCTGGGGGCGTCCGGGGTTTCCTATTCTGGCACAGATACGCAGTATTTT.